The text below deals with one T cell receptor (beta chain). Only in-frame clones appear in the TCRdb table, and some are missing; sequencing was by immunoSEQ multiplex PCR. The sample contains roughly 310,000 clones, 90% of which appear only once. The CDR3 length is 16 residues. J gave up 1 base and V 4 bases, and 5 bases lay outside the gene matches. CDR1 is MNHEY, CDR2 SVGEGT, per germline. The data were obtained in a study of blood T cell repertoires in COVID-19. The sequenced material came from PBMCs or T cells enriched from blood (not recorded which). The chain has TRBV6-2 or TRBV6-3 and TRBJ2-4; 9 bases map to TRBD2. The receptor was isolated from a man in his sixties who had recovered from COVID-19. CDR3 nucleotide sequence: TGTGCCAGCAGTTTCTTGCGGGAGGGTGCCAAAAACATTCAGTACTTC. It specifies CASSFLREGAKNIQYF.